This entry concerns a single TCR beta chain. This clonotype was observed at least ten times. No cognate antigen has been identified for it. No base quality information exists; no much larger clone differs at one position. The record originates from a study of low-dose radiotherapy and immunotherapy resistance in tumors (dated by TCRdb to the early 2020s). Concerning the study at large: Patients in Cohort 1 were given 0.5 Gy per fraction every 2 weeks, and the prescribed total PTV dose was 6.5 Gy. For Cohort 2, the dose was 1 Gy per fraction given every two weeks, adding up to 13 Gy in total across 26 weeks. Patients were given nivolumab as a 240 mg flat dose every two weeks and ipilimumab at 1 mg/kg every six weeks, with both drugs delivered intravenously. Cyclophosphamide 200 mg/m2 was administered intravenously every two weeks, one day before each radiation and immunotherapy administration. Patients took aspirin 300 mg orally once daily for four cycles, starting on cycle 1 day 1. The trial did not randomize participants into treatment groups. Eight patients were included in the translational analysis: three from the first dose cohort and the first five from the second dose cohort.

Sequencing was performed on an Illumina HiSeq 2500. Superscript III and a set of TRAV- and TRBV-specific primers were used to synthesize first-strand cDNA, so that both TCRalpha and TCRbeta chains were covered. TCRs were amplified with Phusion for roughly 20 PCR cycles using a constant-region primer together with the adapter attached to the V primers. Isolated mRNA was amplified with the MessageAmp II aRNA Amplification Kit, using a roughly 15-hour in vitro transcription at 37°C. mRNA for TCR sequencing was isolated with the Dynabeads mRNA DIRECT Purification Kit. A second approximately 23-cycle Phusion PCR added indexed Illumina adapters, and products were purified with AMPure XP beads. The authors processed their data as follows. Using custom Perl scripts, TCR sequences encoding the same protein were pooled, out-of-frame sequences were removed, and the abundance of each clonotype was computed. TCR sequences supported by only a single read were excluded from analysis. Shannon entropy, Gini index, clonality, richness, and the frequency of TCRs shared between repertoires were included as repertoire metrics. In-frame beta chains were kept once TCRdb had trimmed the public reads at Q25 with fastp and called clones with MiXCR. Rows matching on CDR3 protein sequence are summarized as one entry with the most common DNA and genes. It is TCRdb's table, rather than the study itself, that gives the V and J calls and clone size. The sample records approximately 100,000 distinct CDR3 sequences, around 20% of which are singletons. Approximately 4% of the sample is held by the ten biggest clonotypes.

Interpreted using the paper, the time point label stands for: after trial treatment. Explained via the paper, the treatment or condition label denotes: LDRT plus nivolumab, ipilimumab, low-dose cyclophosphamide and aspirin (RACIN trial). Donors were enrolled in RACIN, a single-arm phase I dose-escalation trial combining nivolumab, ipilimumab, aspirin, low-dose cyclophosphamide and low-dose radiotherapy. Patients were eligible if they had advanced solid tumors that were TIL-negative. From the cysteine through the phenylalanine, the CDR3 covers 15 amino acids. Left in the record is the CDR3 DNA by itself, 45 bases read in frame from the first base. Trimming takes 4 bases off V and 2 bases off J; junction bases not matched to a gene: 6. CDR1 and CDR2, per the germline V gene (reference sequence), are LNHDA and SQIVND.

This TCR was recovered from a male donor with prostate cancer. The sequencing here drew on PBMCs, taken after low-dose radiotherapy plus immunotherapy. Recombination connected TRBV19 to TRBJ2-5; 8 of the junction bases match TRBD1. DNA sequence: TGTGCCAGTAGTACCCAAGGACAGGGTCAAGAGACCCAGTACTTC. This codes for CASSTQGQGQETQYF. Joined to the reference TRBV19 and TRBJ2-5 proteins, this CDR3 gives the full variable domain: DGGITQSPKYLFRKEGQNVTLSCEQNLNHDAMYWYRQDPGQGLRLIYYSQIVNDFQKGDIAEGYSVSREKKESFPLTVTSAQKNPTAFYLCASSTQGQGQETQYFGPGTRLLVL.